The sequence of this TCR beta chain was determined in a study of blood T cell repertoires in COVID-19. Study-wide background: The origin of the acute and convalescent COVID-19 samples was the United States, Italy and Spain. PBMCs, B-cell-depleted T cells, or T cells provided the cDNA or gDNA that made up the material.

Original processing methods: Nucleated cell number was recorded as an estimate derived from reference gene primer amplification. The protocol was immunoSEQ multiplex PCR, while the TCRdb copy is restricted to in-frame clones and leaves out a portion. That table gives V, J and clone size, and the DNA gave D and trimming. The profile shows tens of thousands of clones, roughly 80% of them singletons. V was clipped by 3 bases and J by 7 bases; unmatched bases: 8. Germline CDR1 and CDR2: ENHRY and SYGVKD. This CDR3 region has 14 residues. This TCR was recovered from a human donor in a cohort sampled during active COVID-19. This sequence joins TRBV10-3 and TRBJ2-7; 8 nucleotides align to TRBD1. Sequencing input: peripheral blood. CDR3 protein: CAISEGQGAREQYF. Written as DNA, the CDR3 is TGTGCCATCAGTGAAGGTCAGGGGGCTCGGGAGCAGTACTTC.